These 19 T cell receptor beta chains originate from one sample sequenced in a study of pediatric ulcerative colitis. During colonoscopy, one to two rectal pinch biopsies were collected. Profiling relied on immunoSEQ multiplex PCR, and the TCRdb table lists in-frame clones only, not all of them. This table has tens of thousands of clones, roughly two thirds appearing once. What was sequenced was gut tissue. The receptors stem from a boy younger than 18 with severe ulcerative colitis.

The rearrangement links TRBV6-5 to TRBJ2-6; no reliable D call. The germline V gene encodes CDR1 MNHEY and CDR2 SVGAGI. The CDR3 sequence is 15 residues long. V lost 6 bases, J lost 0 bases, and 9 bases lay in between. The CDR3 sequence is CASSPTASGANVLTF. In DNA form, the CDR3 reads TGTGCCAGCAGCCCTACAGCCTCTGGGGCCAACGTCCTGACTTTC.

V and J are TRBV28 and TRBJ2-1, with 12 bases fitting TRBD2. CDR1 is MDHEN, CDR2 SYDVKM, per germline. The CDR3 is 18 residues long. Germline trimming cut 1 base from V and 2 bases from J; bases unmatched to any gene: 6. The CDR3: CASSLYMTSGGPYNEQFF. CDR3 sequence (DNA): TGTGCCAGCAGTTTATATATGACTAGCGGGGGCCCCTACAATGAGCAGTTCTTC.

V is TRBV7-6 and J is TRBJ2-2, with TRBD1 identical over 7 bases. J lost 4 bases, V lost 5 bases, and 1 base had no gene match. Germline V gene data show CDR1 as SGHVS and CDR2 as FNYEAQ. The CDR3 runs to 13 residues. This CDR3 is CASSQGVTGELFF. DNA for the CDR3: TGTGCCAGCAGCCAGGGGGTCACCGGGGAGCTGTTTTTT. Looking up the rest from reference TRBV7-6 and TRBJ2-2 gives the full variable domain: GAGVSQSPRYKVTKRGQDVALRCDPISGHVSLYWYRQALGQGPEFLTYFNYEAQQDKSGLPNDRFSAERPEGSISTLTIQRTEQRDSAMYRCASSQGVTGELFFGEGSRLTVL.

The genes are TRBV27 and TRBJ1-2; possible D gene TRBD1, 5 bases. The CDR3 loop spans 14 amino acids. Germline loops: CDR1 MNHEY, CDR2 SMNVEV (reference sequence). The V end lost 4 bases, the J end lost 2 bases, and 11 bases lay between the germline ends. CDR3 amino acids: CASSWRGGNYGYTF. The CDR3 nucleotides are TGTGCCAGCAGTTGGCGGGGGGGGAACTATGGCTACACCTTC.

The rearrangement uses TRBV28 and TRBJ1-2; the D is unclear. Deletions cut 5 bases from V and 1 base from J, with 2 bases between. This CDR3 is built from 11 residues. Germline CDR1 and CDR2: MDHEN and SYDVKM. The CDR3 spells CASSRNYGYTF. The CDR3 coding sequence is TGTGCCAGCAGTCGTAACTATGGCTACACCTTC.

The V and J genes are TRBV5-6 and TRBJ2-5, with D possibly matching TRBD2 (6 bases). Germline CDR1 SGHDT, CDR2 YYEEEE. The CDR3 contains 14 residues. The V and J ends lost 4 bases and 0 bases respectively, with 10 bases between them. CDR3 DNA sequence: TGTGCCAGCAGCCGTGGGGGGTACCAAGAGACCCAGTACTTC. This translates into CASSRGGYQETQYF.

The rearrangement links TRBV18 to TRBJ1-4; no clear D gene. This CDR3 contains 15 residues. V dropped 3 bases and J dropped 1 base, with 9 bases sitting between them. The germline CDR1 and CDR2 sequences are KGHSH and LQKENI. CDR3 region: CASSPGDVTNEKLFF. DNA of the CDR3: TGTGCCAGCTCACCGGGAGACGTAACTAATGAAAAACTGTTTTTT.

The chain recombines TRBV11-2 with TRBJ1-1, with D uncertain. In germline, CDR1 is SGHAT, CDR2 FQNNGV. Trimming took 1 base from V and 0 from J, leaving 18 bases between them. This CDR3 is built from 18 residues. The CDR3 DNA reads as TGTGCCAGCAGCTTAGTTATGGCACCTACCTATATGAACACTGAAGCTTTCTTT. Its protein is CASSLVMAPTYMNTEAFF.

The gene calls are TRBV5-1 and TRBJ1-2, with TRBD1 identical over 9 bases. Germline V gene lookup returns CDR1 SGHRS and CDR2 YFSETQ. The length of the CDR3 is 14 residues. V shed 2 bases and J 8 bases; nucleotides not matched to a gene: 7. The CDR3 region has the DNA TGCGCCAGCAGCTTACAAGGACAGGGGATCGGCTACACCTTC. Translated: CASSLQGQGIGYTF.

This clone was detected once. The chain is built from TRBV15 and TRBJ2-7; tentative D call: TRBD2 (6 bases). Germline V gene lookup returns CDR1 LNHNV and CDR2 YYDKDF (reference sequence). The CDR3 consists of 12 residues. The ends were cut back, 3 bases at V and 6 bases at J, with 9 bases in the middle. The CDR3 coding sequence is TGTGCCACCAGCAGCCGGGGAGGCGAGCAGTACTTC. Protein sequence: CATSSRGGEQYF. Variable domain in full (rest from reference TRBV15 and TRBJ2-7): DAMVIQNPRYQVTQFGKPVTLSCSQTLNHNVMYWYQQKSSQAPKLLFHYYDKDFNNEADTPDNFQSRRPNTSFCFLDIRSPGLGDTAMYLCATSSRGGEQYFGPGTRLTVT.

CDR3 bases: TGTGCCAGCAGTCGAGGGACAGGGACACACGAGCAGTACTTC. Amino acid sequence: CASSRGTGTHEQYF. The V and J genes are TRBV27 and TRBJ2-7; 9 positions match TRBD1. V lost 5 bases and J lost 5; bases outside the gene matches: 7. The germline V gene encodes CDR1 MNHEY and CDR2 SMNVEV (reference sequence). The CDR3 length is 14 residues.

The chain is built from TRBV7-9 and TRBJ1-1; a weak D match, TRBD1 (6 bases). The CDR3 consists of 13 residues. With 5 bases removed from V and 4 bases from J, the gap between germline ends came to 11 bases. The germline V gene encodes CDR1 SEHNR and CDR2 FQNEAQ (reference sequence). CDR3 nucleotide sequence: TGTGCCAGCAGCCTGAAGGGGGGCACTGAAGCTTTCTTT. Protein product: CASSLKGGTEAFF.

This chain connects TRBV18 to TRBJ2-7, with TRBD2 matching over 11 bases. J was trimmed by 2 bases and V by 6 bases; bases with no gene match: 6. The CDR3 loop spans 15 amino acids. Germline lookup yields CDR1 KGHSH and CDR2 LQKENI. DNA for the CDR3: TGTGCCAGCTCTCACGGACTAGCGGGTACCTACGAGCAGTACTTC. Translating it yields CASSHGLAGTYEQYF. Full variable domain (missing parts from reference TRBV18 and TRBJ2-7): NAGVMQNPRHLVRRRGQEARLRCSPMKGHSHVYWYRQLPEEGLKFMVYLQKENIIDESGMPKERFSAEFPKEGPSILRIQQVVRGDSAAYFCASSHGLAGTYEQYFGPGTRLTVT.

V usage is TRBV7-9 and J usage is TRBJ1-2; D remains unclear. Germline CDR1 is SEHNR and CDR2 is FQNEAQ (reference sequence). The CDR3 runs 12 residues. V lost 1 base and J 4 bases, leaving 4 bases between the germline ends. CDR3 nucleotide sequence: TGTGCCAGCAGCTTAGACTTCTATGGCTACACCTTC. Protein: CASSLDFYGYTF.

V and J are TRBV5-6 and TRBJ1-6; maybe TRBD1 (6 bases). The CDR3 covers 16 residues. Trimming left V 2 bases short and J 4 bases short, with 13 bases between. Germline V gives CDR1 SGHDT, CDR2 YYEEEE. The CDR3 sequence: CASSFRTGRYNSPLHF. The DNA for the CDR3 is TGTGCCAGCAGCTTTAGAACAGGGAGGTATAATTCACCCCTCCACTTT.

This clone was seen a few times. V gene TRBV10-1 combines with J gene TRBJ2-7; 7 bases map to TRBD1. The length of the CDR3 is 14 residues. Per germline, CDR1 WNHNN and CDR2 SYGVQD (reference sequence). The trim removed 8 bases at V and 3 bases at J, leaving 10 bases unmatched. The CDR3 region is CASRRQGLIYEQYF. For the CDR3, the DNA is TGCGCCAGCCGAAGACAGGGTCTGATCTACGAGCAGTACTTC.

The chain employs TRBV7-8 and TRBJ1-2, with D perhaps matching TRBD1 (5 bases). V dropped 0 bases and J dropped 4 bases, with 12 bases sitting between them. CDR1 is SGHVS and CDR2 is FQNEAQ in the germline V gene. CDR3 length: 15 residues. The CDR3 DNA sequence: TGTGCCAGCAGCTTAGCTCCCTTGGGACCCTATGGCTACACCTTC. Amino acids: CASSLAPLGPYGYTF.

The CDR3 region is CASSVQGTGELFF. The CDR3 bases are TGTGCCAGCAGCGTTCAAGGCACCGGGGAGCTGTTTTTT. The chain couples TRBV9 to TRBJ2-2; D call uncertain. The germline CDR1 and CDR2 sequences are SGDLS and YYNGEE. This CDR3 region has 13 residues. V was shortened by 2 bases and J by 4 bases, with 6 bases between the two germline ends.

This clone has just a few counts. V is TRBV20-1 and J is TRBJ2-5; no reliable D call. This CDR3 is built from 11 residues. The V end lost 3 bases, the J end lost 2 bases, and 4 bases lay between the germline ends. The germline V gene has CDR1 DFQATT and CDR2 SNEGSKA (reference sequence). CDR3 in DNA: TGCAGTGCTAGGAGACAAGAGACCCAGTACTTC. Translating gives CSARRQETQYF.